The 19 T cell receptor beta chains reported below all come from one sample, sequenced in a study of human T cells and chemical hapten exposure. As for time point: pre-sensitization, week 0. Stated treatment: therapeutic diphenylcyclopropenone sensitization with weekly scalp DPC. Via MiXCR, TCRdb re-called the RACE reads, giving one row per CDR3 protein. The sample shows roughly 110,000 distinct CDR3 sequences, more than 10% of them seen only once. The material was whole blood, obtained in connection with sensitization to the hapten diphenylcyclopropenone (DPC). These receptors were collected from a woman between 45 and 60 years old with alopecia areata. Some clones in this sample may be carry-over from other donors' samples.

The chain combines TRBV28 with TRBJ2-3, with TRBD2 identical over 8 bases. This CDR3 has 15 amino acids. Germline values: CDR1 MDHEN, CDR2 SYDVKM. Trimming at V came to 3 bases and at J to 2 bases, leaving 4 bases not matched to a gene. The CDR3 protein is CASSFGGGTTDTQYF. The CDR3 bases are TGTGCCAGCAGTTTCGGCGGGGGGACCACAGATACGCAGTATTTT.

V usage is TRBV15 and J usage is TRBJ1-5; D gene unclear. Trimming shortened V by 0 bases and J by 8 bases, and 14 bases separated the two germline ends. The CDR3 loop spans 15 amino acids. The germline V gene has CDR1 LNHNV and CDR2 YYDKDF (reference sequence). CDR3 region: CATSRDRTHREPQHF. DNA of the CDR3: TGTGCCACCAGCAGAGATCGGACCCACCGGGAGCCCCAGCATTTT.

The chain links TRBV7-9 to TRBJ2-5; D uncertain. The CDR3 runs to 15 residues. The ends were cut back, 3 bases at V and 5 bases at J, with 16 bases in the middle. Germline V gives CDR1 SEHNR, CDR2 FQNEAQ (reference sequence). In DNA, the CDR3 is TGTGCCAGCAGCTTTGGTGAATCCCTGGGGGAGACCCAGTACTTC. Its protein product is CASSFGESLGETQYF. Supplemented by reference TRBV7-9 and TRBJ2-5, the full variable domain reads DTGVSQNPRHKITKRGQNVTFRCDPISEHNRLYWYRQTLGQGPEFLTYFQNEAQLEKSRLLSDRFSAERPKGSFSTLEIQRTEQGDSAMYLCASSFGESLGETQYFGPGTRLLVL.

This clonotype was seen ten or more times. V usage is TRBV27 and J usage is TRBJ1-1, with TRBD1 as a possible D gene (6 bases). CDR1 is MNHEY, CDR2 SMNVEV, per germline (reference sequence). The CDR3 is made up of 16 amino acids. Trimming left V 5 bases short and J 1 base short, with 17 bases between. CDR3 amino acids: CASSTYGQRRNTEAFF. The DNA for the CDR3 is TGTGCCAGCAGTACATATGGACAGAGAAGGAACACTGAAGCTTTCTTT.

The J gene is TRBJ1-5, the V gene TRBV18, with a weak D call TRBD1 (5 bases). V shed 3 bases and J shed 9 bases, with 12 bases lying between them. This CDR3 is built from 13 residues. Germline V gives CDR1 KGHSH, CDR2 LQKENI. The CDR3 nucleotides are TGTGCCAGCTCACCGGGAGTGGGGCTGCCCCAGCATTTT. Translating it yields CASSPGVGLPQHF.

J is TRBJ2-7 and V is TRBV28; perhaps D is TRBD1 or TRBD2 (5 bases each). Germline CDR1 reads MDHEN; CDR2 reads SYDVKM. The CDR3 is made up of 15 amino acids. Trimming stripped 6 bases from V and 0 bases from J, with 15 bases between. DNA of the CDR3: TGTGCCAGCAGGTGGGACGGGGAAAGCTCCTACGAGCAGTACTTC. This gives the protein CASRWDGESSYEQYF.

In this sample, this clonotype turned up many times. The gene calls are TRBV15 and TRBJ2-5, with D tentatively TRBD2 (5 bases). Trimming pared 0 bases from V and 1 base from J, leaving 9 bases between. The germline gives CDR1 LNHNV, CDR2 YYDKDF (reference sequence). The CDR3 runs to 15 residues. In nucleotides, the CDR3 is TGTGCCACCAGCAGAGATCGAGGACTCCAAGAGACCCAGTACTTC. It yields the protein CATSRDRGLQETQYF.

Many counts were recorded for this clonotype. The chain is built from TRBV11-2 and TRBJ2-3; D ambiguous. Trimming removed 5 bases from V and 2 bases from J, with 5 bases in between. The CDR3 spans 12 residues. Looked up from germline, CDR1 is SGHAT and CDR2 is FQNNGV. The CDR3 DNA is TGTGCCAGCAGCCCAGCCACAGATACGCAGTATTTT. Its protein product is CASSPATDTQYF. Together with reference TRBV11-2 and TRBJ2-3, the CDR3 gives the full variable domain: EAGVAQSPRYKIIEKRQSVAFWCNPISGHATLYWYQQILGQGPKLLIQFQNNGVVDDSQLPKDRFSAERLKGVDSTLKIQPAKLEDSAVYLCASSPATDTQYFGPGTRLTVL.

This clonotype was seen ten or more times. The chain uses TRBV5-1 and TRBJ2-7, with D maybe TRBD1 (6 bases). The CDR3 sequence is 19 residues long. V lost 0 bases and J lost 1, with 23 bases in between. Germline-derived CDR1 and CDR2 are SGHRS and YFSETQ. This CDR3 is CASSLAPTGSRTGSYEQYF. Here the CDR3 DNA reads TGCGCCAGCAGCTTGGCCCCCACAGGGTCCCGGACTGGATCCTACGAGCAGTACTTC.

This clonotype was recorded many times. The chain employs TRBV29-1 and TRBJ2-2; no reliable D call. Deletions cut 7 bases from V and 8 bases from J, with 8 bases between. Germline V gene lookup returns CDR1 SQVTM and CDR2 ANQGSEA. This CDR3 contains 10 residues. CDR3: CSAQVGELFF. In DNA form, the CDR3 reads TGCAGCGCCCAGGTGGGGGAGCTGTTTTTT.

The CDR3: CASSRGPGDTQYF. CDR3 DNA sequence: TGTGCCAGCAGTCGGGGGCCGGGGGATACGCAGTATTTT. This chain uses TRBV9 with TRBJ2-3; D could derive from TRBD1 or TRBD2 (6 bases each). With 5 bases removed from V and 6 bases from J, the gap between germline ends came to 13 bases. The CDR3 extends over 13 amino acids. The germline V gene encodes CDR1 SGDLS and CDR2 YYNGEE.

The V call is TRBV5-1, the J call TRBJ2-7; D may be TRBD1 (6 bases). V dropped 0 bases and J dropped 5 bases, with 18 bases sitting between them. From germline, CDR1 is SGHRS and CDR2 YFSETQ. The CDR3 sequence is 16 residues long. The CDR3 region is CASSLEFGTRNHEQYF. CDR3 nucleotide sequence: TGCGCCAGCAGCTTGGAATTCGGGACACGCAACCACGAGCAGTACTTC.

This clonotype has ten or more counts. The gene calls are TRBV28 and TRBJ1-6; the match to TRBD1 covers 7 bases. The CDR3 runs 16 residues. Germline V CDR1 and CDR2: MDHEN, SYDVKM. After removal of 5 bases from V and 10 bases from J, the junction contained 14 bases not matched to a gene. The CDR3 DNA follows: TGTGCCAGCAGTGCTTGGGGACAGAAATTGGAGTCACCCCTCCACTTT. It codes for CASSAWGQKLESPLHF.

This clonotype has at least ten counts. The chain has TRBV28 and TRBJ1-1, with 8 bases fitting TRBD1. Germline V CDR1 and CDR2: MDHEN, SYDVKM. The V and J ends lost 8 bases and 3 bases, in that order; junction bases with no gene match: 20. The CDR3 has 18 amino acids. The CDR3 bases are TGTGCCAGCCTTACTGCCGGGACAGGAGGTCAAGTGGACACTGAAGCTTTCTTT. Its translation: CASLTAGTGGQVDTEAFF.

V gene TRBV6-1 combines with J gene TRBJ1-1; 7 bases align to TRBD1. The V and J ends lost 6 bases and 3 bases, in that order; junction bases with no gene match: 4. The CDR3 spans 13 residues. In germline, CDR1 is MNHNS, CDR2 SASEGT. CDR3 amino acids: CASRVQGYTEAFF. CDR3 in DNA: TGTGCCAGCAGGGTACAGGGGTACACTGAAGCTTTCTTT.

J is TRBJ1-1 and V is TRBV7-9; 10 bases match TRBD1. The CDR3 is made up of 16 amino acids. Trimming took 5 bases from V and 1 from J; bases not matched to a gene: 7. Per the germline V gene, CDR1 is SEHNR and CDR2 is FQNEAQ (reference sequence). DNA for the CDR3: TGTGCCAGCAGCGGACAGGGGGGCCCGAGGAACACTGAAGCTTTCTTT. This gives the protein CASSGQGGPRNTEAFF.

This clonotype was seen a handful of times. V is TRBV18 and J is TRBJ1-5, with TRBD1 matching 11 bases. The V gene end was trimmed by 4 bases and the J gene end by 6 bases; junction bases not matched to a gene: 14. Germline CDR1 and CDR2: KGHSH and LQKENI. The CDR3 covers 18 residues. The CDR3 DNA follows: TGTGCCAGCTCACTCCGGGACAGGGGGTTTGGAGCGGGTCAGCCCCAGCATTTT. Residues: CASSLRDRGFGAGQPQHF.

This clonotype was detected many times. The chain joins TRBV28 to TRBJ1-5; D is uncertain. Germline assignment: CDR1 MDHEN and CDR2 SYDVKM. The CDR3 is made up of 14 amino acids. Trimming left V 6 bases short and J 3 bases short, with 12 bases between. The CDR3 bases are TGTGCCAGCAGAAAGCACTTAGTCAATCAGCCCCAGCATTTT. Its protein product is CASRKHLVNQPQHF.

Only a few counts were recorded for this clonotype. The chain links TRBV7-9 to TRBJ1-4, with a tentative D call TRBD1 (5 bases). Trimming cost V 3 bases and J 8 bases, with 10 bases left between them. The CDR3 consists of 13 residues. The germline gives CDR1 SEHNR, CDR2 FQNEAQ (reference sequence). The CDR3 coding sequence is TGTGCCAGCAGCTTTCAGGGAGGCGAAAAACTGTTTTTT. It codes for CASSFQGGEKLFF.